The T cell receptor (beta chain) under discussion was sequenced for a study of cytomegalovirus exposure and HLA in healthy donors. The study, taken as a whole, reports: A prior analysis recorded that most TCR beta V segments were productive about 87% or about 30% of the time.

To note about this clone: Its antigen is undetermined.

This CDR3 comprises 15 residues. The ends were cut back, 5 bases at V and 6 bases at J, with 17 bases in the middle. From germline, CDR1 is LNHDA and CDR2 SQIVND (reference sequence). 13 Jbeta primers and 60 Vbeta primers were used for the PCR. The protocol was immunoSEQ multiplex PCR, while the TCRdb copy is restricted to in-frame clones and leaves out a portion. The sample lists about 130,000 clones; over 9.5% were seen once. Sequenced material: PBMCs. The sequence derives from a woman younger than 35 in good health and CMV-seropositive. The rearrangement links TRBV19 to TRBJ1-5, with D tentatively TRBD1 (5 bases). This CDR3 is CASSLSWGGGQPQHF. CDR3 DNA: TGTGCCAGTAGTCTCAGTTGGGGGGGAGGTCAGCCCCAGCATTTT.